The 26 T cell receptor beta chains presented below share a single source sample, sequenced in a study of blood T cells in healthy people across ages. Together with a sample-barcoded 5' primer, a J-beta primer mix was included in a second PCR lasting 7 to 11 cycles. TCRdb re-analysed the 5' RACE reads in MiXCR, keeping a single row per CDR3 protein. The table shows 950,000 to 1,200,000 distinct CDR3 sequences, with around two fifths occurring only once. Material for sequencing was blood. These receptors were collected from a man between 18 and 29 years old in good health.

J is TRBJ2-5 and V is TRBV20-1; D remains unclear. Deletions cut 7 bases from V and 1 base from J, with 10 bases between. Germline lookup yields CDR1 DFQATT and CDR2 SNEGSKA (reference sequence). This CDR3 region has 12 residues. CDR3 amino acids: CSVSARQETQYF. CDR3 DNA: TGCAGTGTTTCGGCCCGCCAAGAGACCCAGTACTTC.

The chain has TRBV7-9 and TRBJ1-2; 8 bases match TRBD1. Looked up from germline, CDR1 is SEHNR and CDR2 is FQNEAQ (reference sequence). The V gene end was trimmed by 1 base and the J gene end by 7 bases; junction bases not matched to a gene: 8. This CDR3 is built from 15 residues. DNA for the CDR3: TGTGCCAGCAGCTTAGAAGGCAGGGGGCAAGGTGGCTACACCTTC. Its protein is CASSLEGRGQGGYTF.

Points on this clonotype: One junction end does not reproduce the germline sequence, and a read error may be involved. The chain has TRBV20-1 and TRBJ2-3; D is unresolved. CDR1 and CDR2 (germline): DFQATT, SNEGSKA (reference sequence). The CDR3 loop spans 15 amino acids. The CDR3 DNA reads TGCAGTGCTAGCCGTGGGGTTCTTAGCACAGATAAGCAGTATTTT. Its protein is CSASRGVLSTDKQYF.

The chain joins TRBV4-3 to TRBJ2-1, with no clear D. The CDR3 length is 15 residues. The germline gives CDR1 LGHNA, CDR2 YSLEER. V was trimmed by 0 bases and J by 8 bases, leaving 14 bases between them. This chain's CDR3 is CASSQDSASRDEQFF. For the CDR3, the DNA is TGCGCCAGCAGCCAAGACTCGGCTAGTAGGGATGAGCAGTTCTTC.

About this clonotype itself: This may arise from a read error, as a much more abundant clone is one base away. The rearrangement joins TRBV7-2 to TRBJ2-7, with D unclear. CDR1 and CDR2 (germline): SGHTA, FQGNSA. V was pared by 6 bases and J by 7 bases, with 10 bases between. This CDR3 comprises 11 residues. CDR3 in amino acids: CASRTNNEQYF. DNA of the CDR3: TGTGCCAGCAGAACGAACAATGAGCAGTACTTC.

This chain uses TRBV28 with TRBJ1-5, with TRBD1 identical over 9 bases. The junction had 10 bases not matched to a gene; V was cut back by 3 bases and J by 7 bases. Per the germline V gene, CDR1 is MDHEN and CDR2 is SYDVKM. The CDR3 runs 16 residues. Written as DNA, the CDR3 is TGTGCCAGCAGTTTGCCCGGACAGGGGAAGGAACAGCCCCAGCATTTT. It codes for CASSLPGQGKEQPQHF.

The CDR3 sequence is CSAKRGQDEQYF. The CDR3 DNA reads as TGCAGCGCCAAGCGGGGACAGGACGAGCAGTACTTC. The genes are TRBV29-1 and TRBJ2-7, with D perhaps TRBD1 (8 bases). The V gene's germline CDR1 is SQVTM and CDR2 ANQGSEA. This CDR3 is 12 amino acids long. The V and J ends lost 7 bases and 5 bases respectively, with 15 bases between them.

The V call is TRBV11-2, the J call TRBJ2-1, with D maybe TRBD2 (5 bases). Germline lookup yields CDR1 SGHAT and CDR2 FQNNGV. CDR3 length: 14 amino acids. V lost 4 bases and J lost 3, with 10 bases in between. The DNA of the CDR3 is TGTGCCAGCAGCTCGGCGGGCCTCTACAATGAGCAGTTCTTC. This gives the protein CASSSAGLYNEQFF.

Only a few counts were recorded for this clonotype. The rearrangement links TRBV7-2 to TRBJ2-5; possibly TRBD1 or TRBD2 for D (5 bases each). Between the trimmed V and J ends, which lost 5 bases and 0 bases, there was a span of 16 bases. This CDR3 has 16 amino acids. CDR1 and CDR2 (germline): SGHTA, FQGNSA. The CDR3 loop is CASSGFTGTYQETQYF. In nucleotides, the CDR3 is TGTGCCAGCAGCGGGTTTACCGGGACGTACCAAGAGACCCAGTACTTC.

V gene TRBV11-2 combines with J gene TRBJ2-3, with a possible D match to TRBD2 (7 bases). Trimming stripped 2 bases from V and 5 bases from J, with 26 bases between. The germline CDR1 and CDR2 sequences are SGHAT and FQNNGV. The CDR3 is 19 amino acids. The DNA of the CDR3 is TGTGCCAGCAGCTTAATATCCGGGGTTGCGACGGGGGGCATAGATACGCAGTATTTT. This gives the protein CASSLISGVATGGIDTQYF.

The V and J genes are TRBV10-3 and TRBJ1-3, with D tentatively TRBD1 (6 bases). The CDR3 extends over 13 amino acids. V was pared by 4 bases and J by 2 bases, with 6 bases between. Germline CDR1 reads ENHRY; CDR2 reads SYGVKD. The CDR3 spells CAISGTAGNTIYF. The CDR3 DNA is TGTGCCATCAGTGGGACAGCTGGAAACACCATATATTTT.

The count of this clonotype is one. The CDR3 region has the DNA TGTGCCAGCACCACAAATACAGCTGAAGCTTTCTTT. Amino acid sequence: CASTTNTAEAFF. The chain links TRBV3-1 to TRBJ1-1; D call uncertain. The CDR3 extends over 12 amino acids. Germline loops: CDR1 LGHDT, CDR2 YNNKEL (reference sequence). Trimming removed 7 bases from V and 6 bases from J, with 12 bases in between.

The chain joins TRBV7-2 to TRBJ2-3, with TRBD2 matching over 12 bases. The CDR3 has 18 amino acids. The germline CDR1 and CDR2 sequences are SGHTA and FQGNSA. V lost 5 bases to trimming and J lost 4 bases; unmatched junction nucleotides: 13. The CDR3 region is CASSLRPSGGADADTQYF. The CDR3 DNA reads TGTGCCAGCAGCCTAAGGCCTAGCGGGGGGGCCGACGCAGATACGCAGTATTTT.

This CDR3 is CASSPLTDTEAFF. The CDR3 DNA reads TGTGCCAGCAGCCCCCTGACAGACACTGAAGCTTTCTTT. The V gene is TRBV7-9, the J gene TRBJ1-1, with D tentatively TRBD1 (5 bases). The CDR3 runs 13 residues. Germline V lookup: CDR1 SEHNR, CDR2 FQNEAQ (reference sequence). V was pared by 5 bases and J by 3 bases, with 10 bases between.

The chain joins TRBV9 to TRBJ1-6, with TRBD1 identical over 10 bases. Losses at the gene ends were 4 bases for V and 8 bases for J; bases not matched to a gene: 6. The CDR3 extends over 15 amino acids. Germline-derived CDR1 and CDR2 are SGDLS and YYNGEE. The CDR3 DNA sequence: TGTGCCAGCAGCCGATTGGACAGGGGGGATTCACCCCTCCACTTT. This codes for CASSRLDRGDSPLHF.

The CDR3 sequence: CSADPGTAYNEQYF. In nucleotides, the CDR3 is TGCAGTGCGGACCCCGGGACAGCTTACAATGAGCAGTACTTC. This chain uses TRBV20-1 with TRBJ2-5; 7 bases are shared with TRBD1. The V and J ends lost 6 bases and 11 bases, in that order; junction bases with no gene match: 18. The CDR3 is 14 amino acids. Germline V gene sequence: CDR1 DFQATT, CDR2 SNEGSKA (reference sequence).

In its sample, this clonotype was seen a few times. V gene TRBV20-1 combines with J gene TRBJ1-1; a weak D match, TRBD1 (6 bases). Germline-derived CDR1 and CDR2 are DFQATT and SNEGSKA (reference sequence). Trimming took off 2 bases at V and 3 bases at J, with 10 bases between the two ends. CDR3 length equals 13 residues. The DNA of the CDR3 is TGCAGTGCTAGACAGGGGTTGGACACTGAAGCTTTCTTT. Its translation is CSARQGLDTEAFF.

This clonotype was seen a few times. V gene TRBV10-3 combines with J gene TRBJ1-2; D is unclear. Trimming stripped 2 bases from V and 1 base from J, with 17 bases between. Germline values: CDR1 ENHRY, CDR2 SYGVKD. This CDR3 contains 17 residues. This CDR3 reads CAISEMGGSAINYGYTF. As DNA, the CDR3 is TGTGCCATCAGTGAGATGGGAGGGTCGGCCATTAACTATGGCTACACCTTC.

This clonotype was seen a few times. The genes are TRBV6-2 or TRBV6-3 and TRBJ1-2; maybe TRBD1 (5 bases). The CDR3 has 13 residues. The V end was cut by 6 bases, the J end by 2 bases, with 10 bases between. CDR1 and CDR2 from the germline V gene are MNHEY and SVGEGT. The chain's CDR3 is CASRSRANYGYTF. In nucleotides, the CDR3 is TGTGCCAGCAGGTCCAGGGCCAACTATGGCTACACCTTC.

At least ten counts were recorded for this clonotype. The chain joins TRBV6-6 to TRBJ2-3; tentatively, D is TRBD2 (6 bases). The CDR3 runs 16 residues. V gave up 5 bases and J gave up 5 bases, with 20 bases separating them. Looked up from germline, CDR1 is MNHNY and CDR2 is SVGAGI (reference sequence). The CDR3 DNA follows: TGTGCCAGCAGTACGAAGACTAGTCCGGGGAAAGATACGCAGTATTTT. It encodes CASSTKTSPGKDTQYF.

This clonotype came up a few times. The rearrangement uses TRBV2 and TRBJ2-7; 9 bases are shared with TRBD1. CDR3 length: 12 amino acids. With 6 bases clipped from V and 7 bases from J, the junction kept 4 bases outside the gene matches. The germline V gene has CDR1 SNHLY and CDR2 FYNNEI. The CDR3 nucleotides read TGTGCCAGCAGCCGGGACAGGGAAGAGCAGTACTTC. Amino acids: CASSRDREEQYF.

Regarding this clonotype: At one of its ends the junction is not consistent with the germline gene, which may arise from a read error. The chain carries TRBV27 and TRBJ1-5; D possibly corresponds to TRBD1 (5 bases). The CDR3 loop spans 17 amino acids. CDR1 MNHEY and CDR2 SMNVEV come from the germline V gene (reference sequence). CDR3: CASSPKISRGLNRPQHF. The CDR3 DNA sequence: TGTGCCAGCAGTCCCAAGATAAGCCGGGGGTTAAATCGGCCCCAGCATTTT.

The rearrangement links TRBV12-3 or TRBV12-4 to TRBJ1-5; weak D call: TRBD1 (6 bases). V shed 5 bases and J shed 7 bases, with 12 bases lying between them. CDR3 length: 13 residues. The CDR3 DNA reads TGTGCCAGCAGTAAAGGGGGGGAACAGCCCCAGCATTTT. Protein product: CASSKGGEQPQHF.

The DNA for the CDR3 is TGCAGTGCCGGAACTAACTATGGCTACACCTTC. Its protein is CSAGTNYGYTF. V and J are TRBV20-1 and TRBJ1-2, with D unresolved. Trimming shortened V by 6 bases and J by 0 bases, and 5 bases separated the two germline ends. This CDR3 has 11 residues. The V gene's germline CDR1 is DFQATT and CDR2 SNEGSKA (reference sequence).

This clonotype was counted many times. The CDR3 is CASSPSGAGTDTQYF. The CDR3 nucleotides read TGTGCCAGCAGCCCATCAGGGGCGGGCACAGATACGCAGTATTTT. This sequence joins TRBV7-9 and TRBJ2-3, with D possibly being TRBD1 (6 bases). The CDR3 runs to 15 residues. From germline, CDR1 is SEHNR and CDR2 FQNEAQ (reference sequence). V shed 5 bases and J shed 1 base, with 13 bases lying between them. The entire variable domain, with the rest obtained from reference TRBV7-9 and TRBJ2-3, is as follows: DTGVSQNPRHKITKRGQNVTFRCDPISEHNRLYWYRQTLGQGPEFLTYFQNEAQLEKSRLLSDRFSAERPKGSFSTLEIQRTEQGDSAMYLCASSPSGAGTDTQYFGPGTRLTVL.

The CDR3 protein is CSARFETVENTEAFF. The CDR3 DNA reads as TGCAGTGCTAGGTTCGAGACAGTGGAGAACACTGAAGCTTTCTTT. The gene calls are TRBV20-1 and TRBJ1-1; possibly TRBD1 for D (5 bases). The CDR3 runs to 15 residues. With 3 bases removed from V and 1 base from J, the gap between germline ends came to 15 bases. In germline, CDR1 is DFQATT, CDR2 SNEGSKA (reference sequence).